A single sample gave rise to the 19 T cell receptor beta chains below, sequenced in a study of blood T cell repertoires in COVID-19. TCRdb's copy holds only in-frame clones and misses some; the assay was immunoSEQ multiplex PCR. The sample lists 200,000 to 250,000 clones, roughly 86% occurring once. Sequenced input: peripheral blood. The receptors here all came from a woman aged 45-65 years with active or convalescent COVID-19.

The gene calls are TRBV3-1 (or the pseudogene TRBV3-2) and TRBJ1-1; perhaps TRBD1 as D (5 bases). Germline V gene data show CDR1 as LGHDT and CDR2 as YNNKEL (reference sequence). The CDR3 has 16 amino acids. V lost 1 base to trimming and J lost 0 bases, with 12 bases between them. CDR3 region: CASSQATAFMNTEAFF. The CDR3 DNA sequence: TGTGCCAGCAGCCAAGCGACAGCTTTTATGAACACTGAAGCTTTCTTT.

The count of this clone is one. The chain has TRBV5-1 and TRBJ2-5; 7 nucleotides agree with TRBD1. Trimming removed 0 bases from V and 5 bases from J; junction bases left unmatched: 4. This CDR3 contains 14 residues. CDR1 is SGHRS, CDR2 YFSETQ, per germline. The CDR3 is CASSLEGARETQYF. The CDR3 DNA sequence: TGCGCCAGCAGCTTGGAGGGGGCCCGGGAGACCCAGTACTTC.

In its sample, this clone was seen once. The chain is built from TRBV27 and TRBJ2-3; D is undetermined. V lost 6 bases and J lost 6, with 13 bases in between. CDR1 is MNHEY and CDR2 is SMNVEV in the germline V gene (reference sequence). This CDR3 spans 13 amino acids. This CDR3 is CASSPLDRDTQYF. The CDR3 DNA reads as TGTGCCAGCAGCCCTCTTGATCGGGATACGCAGTATTTT.

Only a few counts were recorded for this clone. This rearrangement joins TRBV14 to TRBJ1-5; the D gene is possibly TRBD1 (5 bases). The CDR3 is 16 residues long. V shed 4 bases and J shed 2 bases, with 15 bases lying between them. The germline V gene has CDR1 SGHDN and CDR2 FVKESK. CDR3 nucleotides: TGTGCCAGCAGCCCAGGCACAGGCGTGGGCAATCAGCCCCAGCATTTT. Translating gives CASSPGTGVGNQPQHF. The whole variable domain, filled in from reference TRBV14 and TRBJ1-5, reads EAGVTQFPSHSVIEKGQTVTLRCDPISGHDNLYWYRRVMGKEIKFLLHFVKESKQDESGMPNNRFLAERTGGTYSTLKVQPAELEDSGVYFCASSPGTGVGNQPQHFGDGTRLSIL.

The genes are TRBV28 and TRBJ1-5; 11 nucleotides align to TRBD1. J lost 6 bases, V lost 5 bases, and 6 bases had no gene match. Germline values: CDR1 MDHEN, CDR2 SYDVKM. The CDR3 has 15 residues. The chain's CDR3 is CASSLGDRGFQPQHF. In nucleotides, the CDR3 is TGTGCCAGCAGTCTTGGGGACAGGGGGTTTCAGCCCCAGCATTTT.

The chain combines TRBV5-1 with TRBJ2-7; TRBD2 matches 8 bases. The CDR3 spans 14 residues. Germline V gives CDR1 SGHRS, CDR2 YFSETQ. Trimming removed 4 bases from V and 5 bases from J; junction bases left unmatched: 8. The CDR3 spells CASSAFGTRDEQYF. The DNA of the CDR3 is TGCGCCAGCAGCGCCTTTGGGACTAGGGACGAGCAGTACTTC. Drawing the rest from reference TRBV5-1 and TRBJ2-7, the complete variable domain is KAGVTQTPRYLIKTRGQQVTLSCSPISGHRSVSWYQQTPGQGLQFLFEYFSETQRNKGNFPGRFSGRQFSNSRSEMNVSTLELGDSALYLCASSAFGTRDEQYFGPGTRLTVT.

This clone was detected once. The CDR3: CASSPAGGGQGNEKLFF. In nucleotides, the CDR3 is TGTGCCAGCAGCCCCGCGGGGGGGGGCCAAGGGAATGAAAAACTGTTTTTT. This chain links TRBV5-4 with TRBJ1-4; a possible D gene is TRBD1 (6 bases). CDR3 length: 17 amino acids. The germline CDR1 and CDR2 sequences are SGHNT and YYREEE (reference sequence). V was trimmed by 4 bases and J by 5 bases, leaving 21 bases between them.

The rearrangement joins TRBV10-2 to TRBJ2-7; no firm D call. CDR3 length: 13 residues. The ends were cut back, 7 bases at V and 3 bases at J, with 13 bases in the middle. Germline-derived CDR1 and CDR2 are WSHSY and SAAADI. The DNA for the CDR3 is TGCGCCAGCACCCCCCCGTCCTTCTACGAGCAGTACTTC. Translating gives CASTPPSFYEQYF.

V gene TRBV4-1 combines with J gene TRBJ1-4; D may be TRBD1 (6 bases). Germline V gene lookup returns CDR1 MGHRA and CDR2 YSYEKL. V lost 4 bases and J lost 2, with 14 bases in between. This CDR3 has 16 amino acids. Here the CDR3 DNA reads TGCGCCAGCAGCCCTAGACAGGCGACGACTAATGAAAAACTGTTTTTT. This sequence encodes CASSPRQATTNEKLFF.

This clone showed up just once. The J gene is TRBJ1-1, the V gene TRBV5-4; D gene uncertain. CDR1 is SGHNT, CDR2 YYREEE, per germline (reference sequence). This CDR3 has 15 residues. Trimming pared 3 bases from V and 4 bases from J, leaving 16 bases between. For the CDR3, the DNA is TGTGCCAGCAGCTCCGCGAAGATCTCGGGCACTGAAGCTTTCTTT. Translated: CASSSAKISGTEAFF.

The chain is built from TRBV6-6 and TRBJ1-4; 9 bases align to TRBD1. This CDR3 contains 16 residues. Trimming took 0 bases from V and 6 from J; bases not matched to a gene: 5. Germline V gives CDR1 MNHNY, CDR2 SVGAGI (reference sequence). For the CDR3, the DNA is TGTGCCAGCAGTTACTCGAACAGGGGGCAGGATGAAAAACTGTTTTTT. The encoded protein is CASSYSNRGQDEKLFF.

The chain has TRBV28 and TRBJ1-1; a possible D gene is TRBD1 (5 bases). This CDR3 contains 15 residues. V gave up 5 bases and J gave up 3 bases, with 16 bases separating them. Germline CDR1 MDHEN, CDR2 SYDVKM. CDR3 loop: CASSPPGGNYTEAFF. CDR3 coding DNA: TGTGCCAGCAGTCCTCCGGGGGGGAACTACACTGAAGCTTTCTTT.

This clone was seen only once. The V gene is TRBV3-1 (or the pseudogene TRBV3-2), the J gene TRBJ2-5, with unresolved D. CDR3 length equals 13 residues. The germline V gene encodes CDR1 LGHDT and CDR2 YNNKEL (reference sequence). Trimming cost V 3 bases and J 6 bases, with 11 bases left between them. The CDR3 sequence is CASSHSPAKTQYF. The CDR3 nucleotides read TGTGCCAGCAGCCACTCACCCGCGAAGACCCAGTACTTC.

J is TRBJ2-7 and V is TRBV18; 10 nucleotides match TRBD1. Unmatched junction bases numbered 21, after V lost 5 bases and J lost 5 bases. The CDR3 spans 19 residues. Germline-derived CDR1 and CDR2 are KGHSH and LQKENI. The CDR3 coding sequence is TGTGCCAGCTCAGGGTCAAGTCTCCCTTGGGACAGGGGAAGGCACGAGCAGTACGTC. This codes for CASSGSSLPWDRGRHEQYV.

J is TRBJ2-1 and V is TRBV5-6, with 11 bases fitting TRBD2. Germline trimming cut 4 bases from V and 15 bases from J; bases unmatched to any gene: 9. The CDR3 has 13 amino acids. CDR1 SGHDT and CDR2 YYEEEE come from the germline V gene. This CDR3 reads CASSPRLAGGPFF. As DNA, the CDR3 is TGTGCCAGCAGCCCCCGGCTAGCGGGAGGTCCGTTCTTC. The complete variable domain, with remaining parts taken from reference TRBV5-6 and TRBJ2-1, reads DAGVTQSPTHLIKTRGQQVTLRCSPKSGHDTVSWYQQALGQGPQFIFQYYEEEERQRGNFPDRFSGHQFPNYSSELNVNALLLGDSALYLCASSPRLAGGPFFGPGTRLTVL.

The V gene is TRBV3-1 (or the pseudogene TRBV3-2), the J gene TRBJ1-4; the D is unclear. There are 17 residues in the CDR3. Trimming cost V 3 bases and J 8 bases, with 22 bases left between them. Germline V lookup: CDR1 LGHDT, CDR2 YNNKEL (reference sequence). The CDR3 region is CASSHPVGRGLGEKLFF. CDR3 coding DNA: TGTGCCAGCAGCCACCCCGTTGGGCGGGGTCTTGGGGAAAAACTGTTTTTT.

The V and J genes are TRBV25-1 and TRBJ1-2, with 7 bases lining up with TRBD1. Germline assignment: CDR1 MGHDK and CDR2 SYGVNS. The ends lost 2 bases at V and 4 bases at J; junction bases unmatched: 4. CDR3 length: 14 residues. CDR3 in amino acids: CASSEGGTVYGYTF. CDR3 DNA: TGTGCCAGCAGTGAAGGGGGGACAGTCTATGGCTACACCTTC.

The V and J genes are TRBV10-1 and TRBJ1-2, with 9 bases fitting TRBD1. The CDR3 has 19 amino acids. Germline V gene lookup returns CDR1 WNHNN and CDR2 SYGVQD (reference sequence). The V segment lost 3 bases and the J segment 0 bases; nucleotides outside the gene matches: 14. CDR3 coding DNA: TGCGCCAGCAGTGACCCTTGGACAGGGGACTACCCCACTAACTATGGCTACACCTTC. As protein: CASSDPWTGDYPTNYGYTF.

The J gene is TRBJ2-3, the V gene TRBV6-5, with D hard to call. The CDR3 contains 16 residues. V was clipped by 2 bases and J by 2 bases, with 14 bases between them. Germline V lookup: CDR1 MNHEY, CDR2 SVGAGI. The CDR3 DNA reads TGTGCCAGCAGTTACCCAAACCACCCAGACACAGATACGCAGTATTTT. It encodes CASSYPNHPDTDTQYF.